Shown below are 19 T cell receptor beta chains from a single sample sequenced in a study of T cells in Graves' hyperthyroidism and ophthalmopathy. The source material, RNA transcripts, was used to amplify TCR beta CDR3 regions. The primer set for the first-round RT-PCR of the TCR CDR3 was HTBI. TCRdb processed the multiplex PCR reads anew with MiXCR; each CDR3 protein has one entry. Among around 370,000 distinct CDR3 sequences listed, roughly 18% were seen once. The sample comprised blood. The source of these receptors is a man younger than 30 with Graves' ophthalmopathy.

This clonotype was observed a few times. No conserved phenylalanine or tryptophan is present at the end of the CDR3, so a read error is the likely explanation. J is TRBJ1-6 and V is TRBV5-1, with D maybe TRBD1 (5 bases). Germline values: CDR1 SGHRS, CDR2 YFSETQ. The CDR3 has 16 amino acids. Deletions cut 3 bases from V and 3 bases from J, with 13 bases between. The chain's CDR3 is CASSSTGSDYNSPLHS. The CDR3 region has the DNA TGCGCCAGCAGCTCTACAGGTAGTGACTATAATTCACCCCTCCACTCT.

This clonotype has more than one count but fewer than ten. This chain uses TRBV9 with TRBJ2-4; a weak D match, TRBD2 (7 bases). V lost 3 bases and J lost 1, with 17 bases in between. The CDR3 runs 17 residues. Germline loops: CDR1 SGDLS, CDR2 YYNGEE. The CDR3 DNA is TGTGCCAGCAGCGAGGGGGGGGGTGGAGCGGCCAAAAACATTCAGTACTTC. Its protein product is CASSEGGGGAAKNIQYF.

The gene calls are TRBV19 and TRBJ2-1; D may be TRBD1 or TRBD2 (5 bases each). Trimming cost V 5 bases and J 1 base, with 15 bases left between them. This CDR3 region has 16 residues. Germline V gives CDR1 LNHDA, CDR2 SQIVND (reference sequence). The CDR3 DNA reads TGTGCCAGTAGTGGGGACCCCCTGAGGTCCTACAATGAGCAGTTCTTC. Translating it yields CASSGDPLRSYNEQFF. The entire variable domain, with the rest obtained from reference TRBV19 and TRBJ2-1, is as follows: DGGITQSPKYLFRKEGQNVTLSCEQNLNHDAMYWYRQDPGQGLRLIYYSQIVNDFQKGDIAEGYSVSREKKESFPLTVTSAQKNPTAFYLCASSGDPLRSYNEQFFGPGTRLTVL.

This clonotype was observed at least ten times. The gene calls are TRBV12-3 or TRBV12-4 and TRBJ1-2; TRBD1 matches at 9 bases. This CDR3 is 15 amino acids long. The V segment lost 7 bases and the J segment 8 bases; nucleotides outside the gene matches: 14. CDR3 protein: CASTDMGQGSEGYTF. CDR3 nucleotides: TGTGCCAGCACCGACATGGGACAGGGATCGGAAGGCTACACCTTC.

This clonotype was counted many times. The CDR3 region is CARVRASDTYEQYF. Written as DNA, the CDR3 is TGTGCCAGAGTCCGGGCGAGCGACACCTACGAGCAGTACTTC. The V gene is TRBV2, the J gene TRBJ2-7; D not certain. V lost 9 bases and J lost 2, with 17 bases in between. The germline gives CDR1 SNHLY, CDR2 FYNNEI. The CDR3 has 14 residues.

The sample holds a few counts of this clonotype. The rearrangement joins TRBV3-1 to TRBJ2-5; TRBD2 is a possible D gene (6 bases). Germline values: CDR1 LGHDT, CDR2 YNNKEL (reference sequence). This CDR3 spans 15 amino acids. V lost 2 bases and J lost 5, with 15 bases in between. The CDR3 sequence: CASSQPGLPGETQYF. The DNA for the CDR3 is TGTGCCAGCAGCCAACCAGGACTACCCGGGGAGACCCAGTACTTC.

This clonotype was seen repeatedly, ten times or more. The genes are TRBV3-1 and TRBJ2-1; no definite D call. The V gene's germline CDR1 is LGHDT and CDR2 YNNKEL (reference sequence). V was clipped by 0 bases and J by 9 bases, with 9 bases between them. CDR3 length equals 13 residues. The CDR3 reads CASSQDRGAEQFF. The CDR3 region has the DNA TGTGCCAGCAGCCAAGATCGCGGAGCTGAGCAGTTCTTC.

The chain couples TRBV20-1 to TRBJ1-2; D unclear. The germline V and J ends were trimmed by 3 bases and 0 bases, with 5 bases remaining between them. CDR3 length equals 12 residues. From germline, CDR1 is DFQATT and CDR2 SNEGSKA (reference sequence). CDR3 in amino acids: CSASGANYGYTF. The DNA for the CDR3 is TGCAGTGCTAGTGGGGCTAACTATGGCTACACCTTC.

Of note for this clonotype: One base away lies a much larger clone, so this may be a sequencing read error. The chain carries TRBV5-1 and TRBJ1-1; tentative D call: TRBD1 (6 bases). CDR1 is SGHRS, CDR2 YFSETQ, per germline. V was shortened by 0 bases and J by 1 base, with 7 bases between the two germline ends. The length of the CDR3 is 14 residues. CDR3 sequence (DNA): TGCGCCAGCAGCTTGGACAGGGAGAACACTGAAGCTTTCTTT. Translation gives CASSLDRENTEAFF.

This clonotype was picked up many times. The CDR3 here is CASRIHSSDGYTF. The CDR3 nucleotides read TGCGCCAGCAGGATACACAGCAGCGATGGCTACACCTTC. The rearrangement links TRBV5-1 to TRBJ1-2; no definite D call. This CDR3 is 13 amino acids long. V lost 5 bases and J 6 bases, leaving 14 bases between the germline ends. The germline V gene encodes CDR1 SGHRS and CDR2 YFSETQ.

V usage is TRBV6-5 and J usage is TRBJ1-1, with D unclear. The CDR3 consists of 14 residues. V was pared by 0 bases and J by 8 bases, with 13 bases between. The V gene's germline CDR1 is MNHEY and CDR2 SVGAGI. CDR3 sequence: CASSYSGSAREAFF. In nucleotides, the CDR3 is TGTGCCAGCAGTTACTCGGGATCCGCCAGAGAAGCTTTCTTT.

This chain joins TRBV29-1 and TRBJ2-1, with 7 bases aligning to TRBD1. With V trimmed by 6 bases and J by 6 bases, 8 bases remained unmatched. From germline, CDR1 is SQVTM and CDR2 ANQGSEA. This CDR3 region has 13 residues. DNA for the CDR3: TGCAGCGTCGCCGCCCCAGGGGGCAATGAGCAGTTCTTC. Protein: CSVAAPGGNEQFF.

In its sample, this clonotype was seen many times. The chain couples TRBV18 to TRBJ2-3; D may correspond to TRBD1 or TRBD2 (5 bases each). Germline V gene lookup returns CDR1 KGHSH and CDR2 LQKENI. Trimming removed 6 bases at V and 4 bases at J, with 11 bases between. This CDR3 is built from 13 residues. The CDR3 loop is CASSTGAADTQYF. In DNA form, the CDR3 reads TGTGCCAGCTCCACCGGGGCGGCAGATACGCAGTATTTT.

This clonotype turned up a few times. The gene calls are TRBV10-3 and TRBJ1-2; the D is unclear. Germline V gives CDR1 ENHRY, CDR2 SYGVKD. With 8 bases removed from V and 6 bases from J, the gap between germline ends came to 19 bases. This CDR3 is 14 amino acids long. CDR3 amino acids: CAILPRPDSDGYTF. CDR3 in DNA: TGTGCCATCCTCCCCCGCCCCGACTCGGATGGCTACACCTTC.

The table lists this clonotype with many counts. The chain joins TRBV2 to TRBJ1-2; D ambiguous. The CDR3 is 13 amino acids. Per germline, CDR1 SNHLY and CDR2 FYNNEI. Trimming removed 7 bases from V and 6 bases from J, with 15 bases in between. CDR3 nucleotide sequence: TGTGCCAGCATAGAAGGCCCAAGGGATGGCTACACCTTC. Protein: CASIEGPRDGYTF.

This clonotype has a count of ten or more. This rearrangement joins TRBV6-5 to TRBJ1-1; a possible D gene is TRBD1 (6 bases). Germline V gene data show CDR1 as MNHEY and CDR2 as SVGAGI. The V end was cut by 1 base, the J end by 1 base, with 13 bases between. This CDR3 comprises 16 residues. CDR3: CASSYFSGGANTEAFF. The CDR3, as DNA: TGTGCCAGCAGTTACTTTTCGGGGGGCGCGAACACTGAAGCTTTCTTT.

This clonotype was observed many times. The rearrangement joins TRBV7-9 to TRBJ1-4; the D is unclear. Trimming stripped 8 bases from V and 4 bases from J, with 5 bases between. CDR3 size: 11 residues. The germline V gene has CDR1 SEHNR and CDR2 FQNEAQ (reference sequence). The CDR3 bases are TGTGCCAGCGAGGGTAATGAAAAACTGTTTTTT. Translated, it gives CASEGNEKLFF.

This clonotype was counted at least ten times. This sequence joins TRBV5-1 and TRBJ2-7; D uncertain. Germline V gives CDR1 SGHRS, CDR2 YFSETQ. Trimming took 2 bases from V and 5 from J, leaving 5 bases between them. This CDR3 is built from 11 residues. CDR3 sequence reads: CASSLQNEQYF. CDR3 DNA: TGCGCCAGCAGCTTACAGAACGAGCAGTACTTC.

This clonotype was found a few times. The V gene is TRBV9, the J gene TRBJ2-7; D is tentatively TRBD1 or TRBD2 (6 bases each). The CDR3 totals 14 residues. The germline V and J ends were trimmed by 3 bases and 6 bases, with 16 bases remaining between them. Germline V gives CDR1 SGDLS, CDR2 YYNGEE. The CDR3 loop reads CASSARGQRGEQYF. CDR3 in DNA: TGTGCCAGCAGCGCCCGGGGGCAACGGGGCGAGCAGTACTTC.